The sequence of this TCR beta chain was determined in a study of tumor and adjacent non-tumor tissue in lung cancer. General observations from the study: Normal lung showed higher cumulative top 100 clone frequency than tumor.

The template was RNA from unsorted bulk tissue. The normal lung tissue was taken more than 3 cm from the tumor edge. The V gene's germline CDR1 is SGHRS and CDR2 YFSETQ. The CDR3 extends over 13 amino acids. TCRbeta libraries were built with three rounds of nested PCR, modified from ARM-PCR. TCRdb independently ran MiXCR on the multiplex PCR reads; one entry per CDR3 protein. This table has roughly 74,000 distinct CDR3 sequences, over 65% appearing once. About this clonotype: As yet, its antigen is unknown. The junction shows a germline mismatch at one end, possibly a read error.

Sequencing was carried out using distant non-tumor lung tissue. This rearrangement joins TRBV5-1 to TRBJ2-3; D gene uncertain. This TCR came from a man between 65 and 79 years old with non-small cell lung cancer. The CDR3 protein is CANSLGGTDTQYF. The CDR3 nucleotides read TGCGCCAACAGCTTGGGCGGCACAGATACGCAGTATTTT.